One sample yielded the 17 T cell receptor beta chains listed below, sequenced in a study of beta chain features in type 1 diabetes. Study-wide findings and caveats: Type 1 diabetes patients showed a moderate but significant shortening of TCRB CDR3s in all four CD4+ subsets.

Their recognized antigens are unknown. TCRB transcripts that were expressed got sequenced, as all of the isolated RNA had been reverse transcribed. The table came from immunoSEQ multiplex PCR; TCRdb's copy has only in-frame clones and leaves some out. The sample contains about 120,000 clones, approximately 16% of which appear only once. Sequenced material: central memory CD4+ T cells from blood. The receptor source for this set is a man between 25 and 39 years old with type 1 diabetes.

The rearrangement joins TRBV18 to TRBJ2-5, with D perhaps TRBD2 (6 bases). CDR1 is KGHSH, CDR2 LQKENI, per germline. Deletions cut 0 bases from V and 5 bases from J, with 10 bases between. The CDR3 is 14 residues long. The CDR3 DNA reads TGTGCCAGCTCACCACCGAGCCGGGAGGAGACCCAGTACTTC. This sequence encodes CASSPPSREETQYF.

This clone was counted only a few times. The chain is built from TRBV29-1 and TRBJ2-5, with 7 bases aligning to TRBD1. Trimming cost V 8 bases and J 2 bases; bases outside gene matches: 8. This CDR3 is 13 amino acids long. Germline V gives CDR1 SQVTM, CDR2 ANQGSEA. The CDR3, as DNA: TGCAGCCTAACAGACAGGGATCAAGAGACCCAGTACTTC. Residues: CSLTDRDQETQYF.

The CDR3 region has the DNA TGTGCCAGCAGCGCTAGCGGGAATGATGTGGAGCAGTACTTC. This encodes CASSASGNDVEQYF. This chain connects TRBV7-2 to TRBJ2-7; 9 nucleotides align to TRBD2. After removal of 5 bases from V and 7 bases from J, the junction contained 9 bases not matched to a gene. This CDR3 has 14 residues. The V gene's germline CDR1 is SGHTA and CDR2 FQGNSA.

Only a few counts were recorded for this clone. V and J are TRBV20-1 and TRBJ1-6; D not resolved. This CDR3 contains 11 residues. The ends were cut back, 7 bases at V and 10 bases at J, with 11 bases in the middle. CDR1 DFQATT and CDR2 SNEGSKA come from the germline V gene (reference sequence). CDR3 residues: CSVSGGSPLHF. In nucleotides, the CDR3 is TGCAGTGTCTCCGGAGGGTCACCCCTCCACTTT.

This clone was picked up a small number of times. The CDR3 spells CASSAPREGYTF. CDR3 sequence (DNA): TGTGCCAGCAGTGCACCGAGGGAAGGCTACACCTTC. V gene TRBV27 combines with J gene TRBJ1-2; D ambiguous. Per the germline V gene, CDR1 is MNHEY and CDR2 is SMNVEV (reference sequence). CDR3 length equals 12 residues. The V end was cut by 5 bases, the J end by 8 bases, with 12 bases between.

The rearrangement uses TRBV6-5 and TRBJ2-3, with D unclear. V was pared by 4 bases and J by 5 bases, with 19 bases between. Per the germline V gene, CDR1 is MNHEY and CDR2 is SVGAGI. This CDR3 contains 16 residues. CDR3 nucleotides: TGTGCCAGCAGTTTCCTCTCGTTGGGGTCTGAAGATACGCAGTATTTT. Its translation is CASSFLSLGSEDTQYF.

This clone was seen only a few times. The chain couples TRBV21-1 to TRBJ1-5; TRBD1, the table's D call, lacks a check against the DNA. TRBV21-1 is a pseudogene locus. This CDR3 has 17 residues. As DNA, the CDR3 is TGTGCCAGCAGCAATGGGCTCAGTGGGCATAGCAATCAGCCCCAGCATTTT. Amino acid sequence: CASSNGLSGHSNQPQHF.

CDR3 nucleotides: TGCGCCAGCAGCCAGGGGGACGGACAGGGACTTATCCAAGAGACCCAGTACTTC. Protein sequence: CASSQGDGQGLIQETQYF. This chain connects TRBV4-3 to TRBJ2-5, with TRBD1 matching 8 bases. CDR3 size: 18 residues. The J segment lost 1 base and the V segment lost 3 bases, leaving 13 bases of the junction unmatched. In germline, CDR1 is LGHNA, CDR2 YSLEER.

The CDR3 DNA is TGCGCCAGCAGCTTACAGGGTGGTAGCAATCAGCCCCAGCATTTT. This encodes CASSLQGGSNQPQHF. The rearrangement links TRBV5-1 to TRBJ1-5; a possible D gene is TRBD1 (6 bases). Trimming left V 2 bases short and J 0 bases short, with 9 bases between. CDR3 length: 15 amino acids. The germline V gene has CDR1 SGHRS and CDR2 YFSETQ.

The gene calls are TRBV9 and TRBJ1-6; 11 bases fit TRBD1. V lost 1 base to trimming and J lost 10 bases; unmatched junction nucleotides: 19. The CDR3 is made up of 20 amino acids. Germline loops: CDR1 SGDLS, CDR2 YYNGEE. The CDR3 sequence: CASSVNPGTGGRYGKSPLHF. CDR3 bases: TGTGCCAGCAGCGTAAACCCCGGGACAGGGGGAAGGTACGGAAAATCACCCCTCCACTTT.

This clone was detected only a few times. The chain combines TRBV9 with TRBJ2-1; unclear D gene. V was trimmed by 3 bases and J by 5 bases, leaving 9 bases between them. The V gene's germline CDR1 is SGDLS and CDR2 YYNGEE. The CDR3 consists of 13 residues. The CDR3 region is CASSEIANNEQFF. The DNA for the CDR3 is TGTGCCAGCAGCGAAATAGCCAACAATGAGCAGTTCTTC.

The chain employs TRBV30 and TRBJ1-2, with a possible D match to TRBD1 (5 bases). The CDR3 is made up of 11 amino acids. Trimming took 4 bases from V and 6 from J, leaving 9 bases between them. The germline V gene encodes CDR1 GTSNPN and CDR2 SVGIG (reference sequence). CDR3 amino acids: CAWKSGHGYTF. CDR3 coding DNA: TGTGCCTGGAAGTCAGGGCATGGCTACACCTTC.

This rearrangement joins TRBV6-5 to TRBJ1-5, with D uncertain. V lost 0 bases and J lost 7, with 7 bases in between. Germline V gene data show CDR1 as MNHEY and CDR2 as SVGAGI. CDR3 length: 13 amino acids. The CDR3 sequence is CASSYSSQQPQHF. The CDR3 region has the DNA TGTGCCAGCAGTTACTCTTCCCAGCAGCCCCAGCATTTT.

This clone has at least ten counts. The V call is TRBV27, the J call TRBJ2-7; TRBD1 agrees at 8 bases. The V gene's germline CDR1 is MNHEY and CDR2 SMNVEV (reference sequence). V was clipped by 0 bases and J by 0 bases; unmatched bases: 1. This CDR3 has 15 amino acids. CDR3 DNA sequence: TGTGCCAGCAGTTTATCGGACAGGGTCTCCTACGAGCAGTACTTC. It is translated as CASSLSDRVSYEQYF.

A single count supports this clone. The chain combines TRBV19 with TRBJ2-3; perhaps TRBD2 as D (6 bases). CDR1 and CDR2 from the germline V gene are LNHDA and SQIVND (reference sequence). The CDR3 has 15 amino acids. Trimming cost V 0 bases and J 4 bases, with 11 bases left between them. The CDR3 sequence: CASSIEGASADTQYF. CDR3 nucleotide sequence: TGTGCCAGTAGTATAGAAGGGGCTAGCGCAGATACGCAGTATTTT.

Worth noting for this clone: This sequence may be a read error, since a much larger clone differs from it by one base. V and J are TRBV30 and TRBJ2-6; D is ambiguous. Looked up from germline, CDR1 is GTSNPN and CDR2 is SVGIG (reference sequence). The CDR3 is made up of 13 amino acids. V shed 1 base and J shed 12 bases, with 13 bases lying between them. CDR3 sequence reads: CAWSETPIGVLTF. The CDR3 DNA sequence: TGTGCCTGGAGTGAGACACCTATCGGCGTCCTGACTTTC.

The CDR3 DNA sequence: TGTGCCAGCAGCGTAGCATCAGGGGTCGGGCTCAACGAGCAGTACTTC. Translating it yields CASSVASGVGLNEQYF. The chain couples TRBV9 to TRBJ2-7; possibly TRBD1 for D (6 bases). The V end was cut by 0 bases, the J end by 5 bases, with 18 bases between. CDR1 and CDR2 from the germline V gene are SGDLS and YYNGEE. The CDR3 spans 16 residues.